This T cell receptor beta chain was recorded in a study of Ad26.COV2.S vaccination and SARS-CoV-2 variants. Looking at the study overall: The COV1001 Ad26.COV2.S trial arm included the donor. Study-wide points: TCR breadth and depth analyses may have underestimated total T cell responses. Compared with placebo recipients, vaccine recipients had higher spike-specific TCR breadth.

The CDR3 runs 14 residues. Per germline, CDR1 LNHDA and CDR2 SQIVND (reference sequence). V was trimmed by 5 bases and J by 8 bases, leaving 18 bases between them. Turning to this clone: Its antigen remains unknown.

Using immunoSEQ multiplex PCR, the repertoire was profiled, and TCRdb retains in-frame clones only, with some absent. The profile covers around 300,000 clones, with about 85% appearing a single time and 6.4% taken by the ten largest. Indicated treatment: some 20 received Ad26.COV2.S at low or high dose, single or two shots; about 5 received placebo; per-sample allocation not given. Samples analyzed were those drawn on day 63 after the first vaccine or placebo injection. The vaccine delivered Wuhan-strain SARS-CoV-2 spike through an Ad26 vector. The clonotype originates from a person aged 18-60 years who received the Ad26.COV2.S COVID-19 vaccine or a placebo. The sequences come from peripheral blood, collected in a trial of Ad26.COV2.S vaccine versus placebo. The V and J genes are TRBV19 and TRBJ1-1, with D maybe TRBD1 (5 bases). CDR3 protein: CASSSTSRVKEAFF. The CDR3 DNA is TGTGCCAGTAGTTCCACGTCCAGGGTTAAAGAAGCTTTCTTT.